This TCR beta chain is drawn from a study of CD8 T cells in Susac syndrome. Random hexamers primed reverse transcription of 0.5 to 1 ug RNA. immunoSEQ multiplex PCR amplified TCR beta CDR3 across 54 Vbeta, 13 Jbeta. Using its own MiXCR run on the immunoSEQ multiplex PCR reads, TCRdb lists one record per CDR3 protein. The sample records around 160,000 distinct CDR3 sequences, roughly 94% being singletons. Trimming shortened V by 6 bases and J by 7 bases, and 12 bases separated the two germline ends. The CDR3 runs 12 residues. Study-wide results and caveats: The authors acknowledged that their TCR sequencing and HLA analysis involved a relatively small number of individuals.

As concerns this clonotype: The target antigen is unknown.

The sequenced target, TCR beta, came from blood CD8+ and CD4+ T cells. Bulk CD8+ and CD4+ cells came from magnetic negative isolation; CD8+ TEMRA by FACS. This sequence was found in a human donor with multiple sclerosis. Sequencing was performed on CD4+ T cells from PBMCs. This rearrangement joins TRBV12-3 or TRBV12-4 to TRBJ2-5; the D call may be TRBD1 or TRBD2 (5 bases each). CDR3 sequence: CASRGTSGTQYF. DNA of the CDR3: TGTGCCAGCAGGGGGACCTCCGGGACCCAGTACTTC.